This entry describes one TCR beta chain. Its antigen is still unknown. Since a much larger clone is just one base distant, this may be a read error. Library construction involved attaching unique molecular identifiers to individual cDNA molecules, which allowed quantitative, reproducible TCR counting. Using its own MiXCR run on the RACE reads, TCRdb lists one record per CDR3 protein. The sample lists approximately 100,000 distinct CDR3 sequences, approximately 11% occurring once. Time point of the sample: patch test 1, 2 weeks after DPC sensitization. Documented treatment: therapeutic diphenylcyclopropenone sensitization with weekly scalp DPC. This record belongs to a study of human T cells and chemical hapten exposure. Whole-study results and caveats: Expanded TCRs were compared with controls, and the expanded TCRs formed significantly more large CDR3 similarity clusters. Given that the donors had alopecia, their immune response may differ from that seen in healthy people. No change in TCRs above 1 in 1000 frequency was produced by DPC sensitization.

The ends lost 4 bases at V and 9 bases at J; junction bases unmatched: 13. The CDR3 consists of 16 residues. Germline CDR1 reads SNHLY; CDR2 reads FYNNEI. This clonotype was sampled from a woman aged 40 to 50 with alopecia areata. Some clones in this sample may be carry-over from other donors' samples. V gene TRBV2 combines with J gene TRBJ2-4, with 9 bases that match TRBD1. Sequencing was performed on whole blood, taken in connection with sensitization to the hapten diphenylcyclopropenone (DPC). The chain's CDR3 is CASSVAPGQGVTIQYF. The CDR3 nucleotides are TGTGCCAGCAGTGTCGCCCCGGGACAGGGTGTAACCATTCAGTACTTC.